The clone carrying this T cell receptor beta chain occurred once. This entry is derived from a study of shared clonotypes between healthy human individuals. Sequenced by immunoSEQ multiplex PCR; TCRdb stores in-frame clones only, minus some. This repertoire shows 2,500,000 or so clones, approximately 93% found once; its top ten account for about 0.38%. Germline V gene lookup returns CDR1 LNHNV and CDR2 YYDKDF (reference sequence). V dropped 0 bases and J dropped 5 bases, with 22 bases sitting between them. This CDR3 contains 18 residues. Source material: naive CD4+ T cells from PBMCs. As to subset: CD45RA+ positively selected. The rearrangement links TRBV15 to TRBJ1-1, with a tentative D call TRBD1 (5 bases). The receptor comes from a man younger than 30 in good health. Some clones in this sample may be carry-over from other donors' samples. The CDR3 region is CATSRDPPAVPGGTEAFF. CDR3 DNA sequence: TGTGCCACCAGCAGAGATCCGCCGGCCGTCCCGGGGGGGACTGAAGCTTTCTTT.